What follows is one T cell receptor (beta chain) and its context. The antigen is undetermined. Use of 60 Vbeta and 13 Jbeta primers characterized the PCR. Original handling: The authors later counted 70 million to 85 million unique TCR beta chains, roughly 11 million of them shared. Measured with immunoSEQ multiplex PCR; TCRdb has only the in-frame clones, and not every one. The V and J calls and clone size are taken from that table; D and trimming were inferred from the DNA. Altogether approximately 300,000 clones are present, 80% to 90% being singletons, with the ten largest covering roughly 2%. All the people who gave samples were healthy bone marrow donors. The data stem from a study of cytomegalovirus exposure and HLA in healthy donors. Study findings and constraints: In a later analysis, most CMV-associated TCR beta chains appeared HLA-restricted. As a later analysis showed, a missense DCLRE1C variant was linked to trimming of TCR beta V- and J-genes.

V was clipped by 7 bases and J by 4 bases, with 19 bases between them. The CDR3 is 15 amino acids. The germline V gene encodes CDR1 MNHEY and CDR2 SVGAGI. The rearrangement joins TRBV6-5 to TRBJ1-1; maybe TRBD1 (6 bases). The sequence derives from a woman between 35 and 50 years old in good health and CMV-seropositive. The sequenced sample consisted of PBMCs. The CDR3 reads CASISYGGGSTEAFF. As DNA, the CDR3 is TGTGCCAGCATAAGCTATGGGGGCGGTAGCACTGAAGCTTTCTTT.